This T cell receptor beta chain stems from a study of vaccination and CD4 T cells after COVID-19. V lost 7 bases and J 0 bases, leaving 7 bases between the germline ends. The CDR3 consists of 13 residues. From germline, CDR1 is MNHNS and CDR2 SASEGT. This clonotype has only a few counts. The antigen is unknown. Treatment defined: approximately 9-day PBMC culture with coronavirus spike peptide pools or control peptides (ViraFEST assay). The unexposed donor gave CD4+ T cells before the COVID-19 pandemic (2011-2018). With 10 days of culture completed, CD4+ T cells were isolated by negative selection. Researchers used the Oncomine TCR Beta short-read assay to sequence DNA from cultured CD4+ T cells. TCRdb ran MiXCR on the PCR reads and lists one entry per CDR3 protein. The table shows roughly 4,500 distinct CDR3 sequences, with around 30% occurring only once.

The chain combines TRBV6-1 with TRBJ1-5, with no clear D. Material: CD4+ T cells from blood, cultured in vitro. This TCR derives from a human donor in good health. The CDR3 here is CASTLASNQPQHF. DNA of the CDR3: TGTGCCAGCACCCTGGCTAGCAATCAGCCCCAGCATTTT.